The source of this TCR beta chain is a study of beta chain features in type 1 diabetes (dated by TCRdb to the late 2010s). Some background on the complete study: No differences in mean age, gender distribution, total cell number or subset yield were found between patients and healthy donors. A total of some 100,000,000 sorted cells were examined across all samples, and a strong correlation was observed between cell number per subset and RNA yield. The study compared TCRB repertoires of sorted circulating CD4+ T cell subsets between recently diagnosed type 1 diabetes patients and matched healthy donors. Whereas all 30 or so donors provided naive and central memory subsets, regulatory and stem cell-like memory subsets were isolated from just 8 patients and about 8 healthy donors. General study outcomes and caveats: Naive, central memory and regulatory TCRB repertoires appeared to be more alike among patients than among healthy donors. Only small numbers of individuals were included in the HLA sub-analyses, which left unresolved whether HLA type had any influence on TCRB rearrangement. Because cDNA was sequenced instead of genomic DNA, highly expressing activated cells could be over-represented, though the groups showed no difference in activation or CD3 levels. At VDJ recombination sites, type 1 diabetes patients had fewer insertions and more deleted nucleotides, which implies abnormalities in thymic rearrangement. A moderate but significant shortening of TCRB CDR3 length was observed in type 1 diabetes patients in all four CD4+ subsets. Shorter templates might be favored by PCR, yet because patient and control samples were amplified and corrected together, any such skew would affect both groups equally.

A single peripheral blood draw of about 116 mL on average was collected from each donor into heparinised tubes. A BD FACSAria II and a panel including CD45RO, CCR7, CD25, CD127, CD95 and CD27 were used to sort naive, central memory, regulatory and stem cell-like memory CD4+ T cells. Purity was above 98% for every sorted population. PBMCs were isolated immediately by Lymphoprep density gradient centrifugation and stained directly without culture. To minimize batch effects, samples were stained and sorted in pairs, one healthy donor with one patient per experiment. The CDR3 runs 15 amino acids, cysteine and phenylalanine included. Left in the record is the CDR3 DNA by itself, 45 bases read in frame from the first base. The germline ends are 21 bases apart after V is trimmed by 6 bases and J by 7 bases. Reading the germline V gene gives CDR1 SGHTA and CDR2 FQGNSA. In its sample, this clone was seen a few times. Its binding antigen is unknown. It has no much larger one-base neighbor in the sample; base qualities were not kept.

The High Capacity cDNA Reverse Transcription Kit was used to reverse transcribe all of the isolated RNA, meaning that expressed TCRB transcripts were what got sequenced. Naive, central memory and regulatory T cell samples underwent deep immunoSEQ sequencing, averaging about 3.57 million total reads per sample. Sorted cells were lysed in RLT buffer and RNA was extracted with DNase-treated RNeasy Micro or Mini kits, depending on cell number. To prevent cross-contamination, every cell subset was processed on its own, while patient and healthy donor samples were processed together. The immunoSEQ multiplex PCR was used to amplify TCRB sequences from cDNA, generating 87-bp fragments that spanned the CDR3 region. Sequencing of the amplicons was performed on the Illumina HiSeq platform. The authors' pipeline ran thus. PCR bias was corrected computationally using synthetic template baselines, and reads within Hamming distance 2 were collapsed, with unmergeable singletons discarded. Reads were aligned against IMGT to assign V, D and J genes, CDR3 length and insertions or deletions at six rearrangement sites. Within each subset, clonotype counts were normalized to sorted cell number, after which true diversity and Gini coefficients were computed with the tcR R package. The overlap coefficient, calculated on TCRB nucleotide sequences, was used to quantify repertoire sharing. Out-of-frame TCRB sequences from naive cells were analyzed to stand in for the pre-selection repertoire. TCRdb limited this immuneACCESS table to in-frame rearrangements with V and J called. A share of clones is missing; checked studies link under half to unresolved V genes, and the rest is unexplained. The V and J calls and clone size come from that table; D and trimming were worked out from the DNA. This sample holds under 450,000 clones; about 15% were observed only once. In total, the top ten clones hold approximately 0.035% of the sample.

The source material was naive CD4+ T cells from blood. The cell subset or site tag for this specimen amounts to: true naive CD4+ T cells. The sequence came from a young man in good health. The rearranged chain carries TRBV7-2 and TRBJ2-5, with a tentative D gene TRBD1 over 6 matching bases. Here is the DNA: TGTGCCAGCAGGAGACAGGCCGGCTTTGAAAGGACCCAGTACTTC. Translation gives CASRRQAGFERTQYF.